This TCR beta chain came from a study of molecular identifiers for immune sequencing clone quantification. Overall study findings and caveats: Clonotypes surpassing 20 RNA copies contained over 97% of effector molecules, versus under 1% in naive cells. Highly expanded clone sizes could be underestimated through barcode sharing by identical TCR molecules.

The use of previously described methods and listed TCR primers produced the bulk TCR libraries. TCRdb fed the PCR reads into MiXCR, producing one record per CDR3 protein. The profile shows more than 450,000 distinct CDR3 sequences, over 20% of them singletons. V lost 4 bases and J 4 bases, leaving 19 bases between the germline ends. CDR1 LNHNV and CDR2 YYDKDF come from the germline V gene (reference sequence). The CDR3 runs to 16 residues. As CD8+CD4-CCR7+CD45RA+ cells, naive CD8 T cells were sorted. This clonotype was found a few times. The target antigen is unknown. The sequence came from a human donor in good health. Some libraries in this study had Jurkat cell RNA spiked in. The rearrangement uses TRBV15 and TRBJ1-2, with D perhaps matching TRBD1 (5 bases). Input material: naive CD8+ T cells from blood, with Jurkat cell RNA spiked in. This sample's subset: FACS-sorted CD8+CD4-CCR7+CD45RA+ naive T cells. CDR3 protein: CATSTGDGDHIYGYTF. The CDR3 coding sequence is TGTGCCACCAGCACCGGGGACGGAGACCATATCTATGGCTACACCTTC.